The T cell receptor beta chain described here comes from a study of blood T cell repertoires in COVID-19. This CDR3 region has 14 residues. Germline assignment: CDR1 SGHRS and CDR2 YFSETQ. The J segment lost 10 bases and the V segment lost 3 bases, leaving 8 bases of the junction unmatched. The assay was immunoSEQ multiplex PCR, and TCRdb's table has in-frame clones only and misses some. In the table there are approximately 260,000 clones, approximately 85% of which are singletons. This sequence joins TRBV5-1 and TRBJ1-4; 8 positions match TRBD1. The sequenced sample was peripheral blood. The sequence came from a woman between 65 and 79 years old with acute or convalescent COVID-19. The CDR3 protein is CASSSGQGAGKLFF. The CDR3 nucleotides read TGCGCCAGCAGCTCCGGACAGGGAGCGGGAAAACTGTTTTTT.